These T cell receptor beta chains were read from a single sample in a study of T cell repertoires in cytomegalovirus infection. Antigen specificity for these receptors is unknown. In TCRdb, the reads were re-called with MiXCR into one record per CDR3 protein. The sample includes about 770,000 distinct CDR3 sequences, 25% to 35% of them seen just once. The input for sequencing was cultured CD8+ T cells from PBMCs, taken from culture after CMV antigen stimulation. The source of these receptors is a human donor in good health (CMV status not recorded). Some clones in this sample may be carry-over from other donors' samples. Both conserved end residues are part of each CDR3. A D gene is named only where the DNA matches it firmly. Size tells how often a clone was seen (once, few, many) or the class of an expanded clone, and some rows leave it out.

J,V,D,size,CDR3,DNA
TRBJ2-1,TRBV11-2,TRBD1,-,CASSLRPGQGMYNEQFF,TGTGCCAGCAGCTTACGACCGGGACAGGGGATGTACAATGAGCAGTTCTTC
TRBJ1-5,TRBV7-2,TRBD1,-,CASSARGGEQGLSNQPQHF,TGTGCCAGCAGCGCCCGGGGAGGTGAACAGGGGTTAAGCAATCAGCCCCAGCATTTT
TRBJ2-4,TRBV27,-,many,CASSLSVGTAKNIQYF,TGTGCCAGCAGTTTATCTGTGGGAACAGCCAAAAACATTCAGTACTTC
TRBJ2-1,TRBV7-8,-,few,CASSLEAGLTYNEQFF,TGTGCCAGCAGCTTAGAAGCAGGTCTAACCTACAATGAGCAGTTCTTC
TRBJ1-1,TRBV15,-,-,CATSPRGEPNTEAFF,TGTGCCACCAGCCCACGGGGGGAACCGAACACTGAAGCTTTCTTT
TRBJ2-7,TRBV20-1,-,few,CSALRRGRAYEQYF,TGCAGTGCCCTGCGTCGAGGGCGGGCCTACGAGCAGTACTTC
TRBJ2-2,TRBV29-1,TRBD1,-,CSVEGRQGAKTGELFF,TGCAGCGTTGAAGGCCGACAGGGGGCGAAGACCGGGGAGCTGTTTTTT
TRBJ2-2,TRBV6-1,TRBD1,-,CASRTGHGELFF,TGTGCCAGCAGGACAGGGCACGGGGAGCTGTTTTTT
TRBJ1-3,TRBV4-1,-,-,CASSPSDGNTIYF,TGCGCCAGCAGCCCCTCTGATGGAAACACCATATATTTT
TRBJ1-5,TRBV7-6,-,-,CASGRNSNQPQHF,TGTGCCAGTGGACGGAATAGCAATCAGCCCCAGCATTTT
TRBJ2-3,TRBV5-5,-,few,CASSLQGRSTDTQYF,TGTGCCAGCAGCTTGCAGGGGCGAAGCACAGATACGCAGTATTTT
TRBJ2-6,TRBV7-6,TRBD2,few,CASSLAGGTLSGANVLTF,TGTGCCAGCAGCTTAGCGGGGGGGACCCTCTCTGGGGCCAACGTCCTGACTTTC
TRBJ1-1,TRBV3-1,TRBD1,-,CASSRQGGNTEAFF,TGTGCCAGCAGCCGACAGGGAGGAAACACTGAAGCTTTCTTT
TRBJ2-1,TRBV18,TRBD2,-,CASSLTTGGAYNEQFF,TGTGCCAGCTCACTAACAACGGGGGGGGCCTACAATGAGCAGTTCTTC
TRBJ2-1,TRBV4-1,TRBD2,once,CASSQGGGGGNEQFF,TGCGCCAGCAGCCAAGGCGGGGGGGGCGGCAATGAGCAGTTCTTC
TRBJ1-1,TRBV9,-,few,CASSVSRSNTEAFF,TGTGCCAGCAGCGTAAGTAGGAGCAACACTGAAGCTTTCTTT
TRBJ1-1,TRBV25-1,-,-,CASGEREWGLAAFF,TGTGCCAGCGGGGAAAGGGAGTGGGGTCTGGCAGCTTTCTTT
TRBJ1-1,TRBV29-1,-,-,CSVLDSLNTEAFF,TGCAGCGTTCTCGACAGCCTGAACACTGAAGCTTTCTTT
TRBJ2-2,TRBV29-1,-,-,CSVEGAFGELFF,TGCAGCGTTGAAGGGGCATTCGGGGAGCTGTTTTTT
TRBJ2-3,TRBV6-2/TRBV6-3,TRBD2,-,CASSILGGGEDTQYF,TGTGCCAGCAGTATCCTCGGGGGGGGGGAAGATACGCAGTATTTT
TRBJ2-5,TRBV11-1,-,-,CASSSLQGIGETQYF,TGTGCCAGCAGCTCTCTTCAGGGTATTGGGGAGACCCAGTACTTC
TRBJ2-3,TRBV5-4,TRBD2,-,CASSYGLAGITDTQYF,TGTGCCAGCAGCTACGGACTAGCGGGGATCACAGATACGCAGTATTTT
TRBJ2-6,TRBV12-3/TRBV12-4,-,few,CASSGQLSGANVLTF,TGTGCCAGCAGTGGACAGCTCTCTGGGGCCAACGTCCTGACTTTC
TRBJ2-3,TRBV12-3/TRBV12-4,TRBD2,-,CASSIAGGQDTQYF,TGTGCCAGCAGTATAGCGGGGGGGCAAGATACGCAGTATTTT
TRBJ2-1,TRBV27,TRBD1,-,CASSLYTGDNEQFF,TGTGCCAGCAGTTTATACACAGGGGACAATGAGCAGTTCTTC
TRBJ2-3,TRBV7-9,-,-,CASIPPGEPDTQYF,TGTGCCAGCATCCCCCCGGGGGAGCCAGATACGCAGTATTTT
TRBJ2-2,TRBV12-3/TRBV12-4,-,many,CASRYPGSGELFF,TGTGCCAGCAGATACCCCGGGTCCGGGGAGCTGTTTTTT
TRBJ1-2,TRBV6-5,-,-,CASSPFNYGYTF,TGTGCCAGCAGTCCCTTTAACTATGGCTACACCTTC
TRBJ1-1,TRBV7-9,TRBD1,many,CASSLDSRGTEAFF,TGTGCCAGCAGCTTAGACAGCAGGGGGACTGAAGCTTTCTTT
TRBJ1-2,TRBV4-3,-,few,CASSPELTDENYGYTF,TGCGCCAGCAGCCCCGAATTGACTGATGAGAACTATGGCTACACCTTC
TRBJ1-2,TRBV10-3,TRBD1,-,CAILEGADGYTF,TGTGCCATCTTAGAGGGGGCGGATGGCTACACCTTC
TRBJ2-3,TRBV28,-,-,CASSSWTSTYTDTHYF,TGTGCCAGCAGTTCTTGGACATCCACCTACACAGATACGCACTATTTT
TRBJ1-1,TRBV6-2/TRBV6-3,-,many,CASSYSWRGSEAFF,TGTGCCAGCAGTTACTCGTGGCGGGGATCTGAAGCTTTCTTT
TRBJ2-1,TRBV27,-,-,CASRSGNEQFF,TGTGCCAGCAGATCAGGGAATGAGCAGTTCTTC
TRBJ2-1,TRBV12-3/TRBV12-4,TRBD1,few,CASSLGDSSKDEQFF,TGTGCCAGCAGTTTAGGGGACAGTTCAAAGGATGAGCAGTTCTTC
TRBJ2-1,TRBV9,-,-,CASSAPVRDSSYNEQFF,TGTGCCAGCAGCGCCCCTGTCAGGGATAGCTCCTACAATGAGCAGTTCTTC
TRBJ1-2,TRBV6-1,TRBD1,-,CASSPGTVRIYGYTF,TGTGCCAGCAGCCCCGGGACAGTACGGATCTATGGCTACACCTTC
TRBJ1-1,TRBV6-5,TRBD1,many,CASSYARQGWTEAFF,TGTGCCAGCAGTTACGCACGACAGGGGTGGACTGAAGCTTTCTTT
TRBJ2-2,TRBV25-1,-,-,CASSEGGIGTGELFF,TGTGCCAGCAGTGAAGGGGGCATTGGCACCGGGGAGCTGTTTTTT
TRBJ1-3,TRBV7-9,-,few,CASSLVAGPSGNTIYF,TGTGCCAGCAGCTTAGTTGCCGGACCCTCTGGAAACACCATATATTTT
TRBJ2-1,TRBV27,-,-,CASSFGGRQYWDEQFF,TGTGCCAGCAGTTTCGGGGGCAGACAGTACTGGGATGAGCAGTTCTTC
TRBJ2-5,TRBV5-1,-,few,CASSQVEGRETQYF,TGCGCCAGCAGCCAAGTGGAGGGTCGGGAGACCCAGTACTTC
TRBJ2-1,TRBV5-6,-,-,CASSHLDENEQFF,TGTGCCAGCAGCCATCTGGACGAGAACGAGCAGTTCTTC